This T cell receptor (beta chain) was retrieved from a study of T cells expressing NK-cell markers. Across the study: Each TCR beta repertoire originated in sorted T cells that were CD3+CD56+NKG2C+, CD3+CD56+NKG2C- or CD3+CD56-NKG2C+. Broader study findings: Dominance of the CD3+CD56-NKG2C+ fraction by these clonotypes also held in several donors.

The germline CDR1 and CDR2 sequences are SNHLY and FYNNEI. CDR3 length: 14 amino acids. Notes on this clonotype: Its matching antigen is unknown.

Reanalyzing the 5' RACE reads, TCRdb keeps one entry per CDR3 protein, without DNA. The repertoire table contains hundreds of thousands of distinct CDR3 sequences. The V call is TRBV2, the J call TRBJ1-2; without DNA, the TCRdb call of TRBD1 cannot be checked. Sequencing was done on a sample of blood T cells: a sorted CD56 or NKG2C T cell subset, CD4+ or CD8+ T cells, or bulk PBMC T cells (not recorded which). This receptor was obtained from a man aged 18 to 69 in good health. CDR3 sequence: CATTTGGFNYGYTF.